The rows below give T cell receptor beta chains drawn from one sample of a study of blood T cells in healthy people across ages. One entry per CDR3 protein results from TCRdb running MiXCR on the 5' RACE reads. The table shows about 750,000 distinct CDR3 sequences, with roughly 53% occurring only once. The sample taken for sequencing was blood. The receptors were gathered from a man at least 80 years old in good health. CDR3s include the opening cysteine and the closing phenylalanine or tryptophan.

V gene: TRBV7-8; CDR3 protein: CASSLRSSNYGYTF
V gene: TRBV5-1; CDR3 protein: CASSLPGQVNEQYF
V gene: TRBV29-1; CDR3 protein: CSVEAGIGARGTEAFF
V gene: TRBV2; CDR3 protein: CASSEGPGGSFFF
V gene: TRBV7-9; CDR3 protein: CASSRTEGYGYTF
V gene: TRBV3-1; CDR3 protein: CASSQTRDRGYGYTF
V gene: TRBV6-6; CDR3 protein: CASREGGKHNEQFF
V gene: TRBV5-1; CDR3 protein: CASSLEGTGVSEQYF
V gene: TRBV5-6; CDR3 protein: CASSFQGQGAQPQHF
V gene: TRBV18; CDR3 protein: CASSPSSDRPNEQFF
V gene: TRBV29-1; CDR3 protein: CSIEVGTGLDEQYF
V gene: TRBV6-5; CDR3 protein: CASRPTSTGTEAFF
V gene: TRBV10-3; CDR3 protein: CAISELEGKIYEQYF